This T cell receptor beta chain derives from a study of CD8 T cells in Susac syndrome (dated by TCRdb to between 2018 and 2021). About the study as a whole: Among the sequenced Susac syndrome patients, more than five had clinically active disease and fewer than 10 were in clinical remission. At the time of blood withdrawal, Susac syndrome patients were either therapy-naive, taking corticosteroids (with some also receiving IVIg), or on IVIg alone. Repertoire sequencing was used to test whether CD8+ T cell activation and differentiation in Susac syndrome was antigen driven. The study compared CD8+ T cell repertoire clonality among 12 healthy donors, some 14 Susac syndrome patients and roughly 15 multiple sclerosis patients.

Results the study describes overall, beyond this receptor: CD8+ repertoires in Susac syndrome showed clonal expansion, which was highest in CD8+ TEMRA cells and was greater in clinically active patients than in remitting patients. The number of individuals in the TCR sequencing and HLA analysis was recognized as being relatively small. Looking at Susac-specific public clones, the researchers identified approximately 15 in the total CD8+ repertoire and five in the CD8+ TEMRA repertoire.

Trimming accounts for 0 bases at V and 3 bases at J, while the number of junction bases matched to no gene is 2. CDR1 GTSNPN and CDR2 SVGIG are derived from the germline V gene (reference sequence). The CDR3 starts with the cysteine, ends with the phenylalanine, and has 14 residues. Only CDR3 DNA is held: 42 bases, read in frame from base 1. Peripheral blood CD8+ and CD4+ T cells from healthy donors, Susac syndrome patients and multiple sclerosis patients were profiled using high-throughput TCR beta sequencing. Susac syndrome patients met recently defined diagnostic criteria for definite or probable disease. Bulk CD8+ and CD4+ T cells were purified by magnetic negative isolation, while CD8+ TEMRA cells were enriched using FACS. Blood was collected in EDTA tubes and processed within 24 hours, with PBMCs isolated through density gradient centrifugation. PBMCs destined for TCR sequencing were cryopreserved in liquid nitrogen and later thawed in a 37 °C water bath. Purity of sorted or isolated CD4+, CD8+ and CD8+ TEMRA cells was at least 90%.

RNA was extracted using the RNeasy kit, and roughly 0.45 to 1 microgram was reverse transcribed with random hexamers. The immunoSEQ multiplex PCR assay, which covers 54 Vbeta and 13 Jbeta segments, was used to amplify TCR beta CDR3 regions. To correct PCR amplification bias, a synthetic template baseline was used for both primer optimization and computational correction. In the paper's pipeline: Reads were annotated to V, D and J genes per IMGT and analyzed with immunoSEQ Analyzer, keeping only productive sequences. Clonality was computed as one minus Shannon entropy normalized by log2 of the number of productive unique sequences. For each patient and control, public and private clones were evaluated within the 100 most prevalent clones. Clones were defined as Susac-specific when absent from the healthy and MS cohorts, from approximately 970 published viral clones and from other ImmuneACCESS disease sequences. TCRdb itself trimmed the public reads at Q25 with fastp, ran MiXCR and retained productive beta chains. CDR3 protein sequences are deduplicated, and each keeps its most common genes and DNA. TCRdb's processing, not the authors' own work, is the source of the V and J calls. The sample profile shows tens of thousands of distinct CDR3 sequences; approximately 93% of them were found once. In total, the top ten clones hold 0.52% of the sample.

To note about this clonotype: The target of this receptor is not known. One base away there is no much larger clone; base qualities are not given.

The source of this sequence is a human donor with Susac syndrome. The V and J segments used are TRBV30 and TRBJ2-1, and 7 junctional nucleotides match TRBD2. Material: CD8+ T cells from PBMCs. The DNA sequence reads TGTGCCTGGAGTGTAGGCGGGGGCTACAATGAGCAGTTCTTC. This yields the protein CAWSVGGGYNEQFF. Here the CDR3 is joined to the reference TRBV30 and TRBJ2-1 genes, and the full variable domain is: SQTIHQWPATLVQPVGSPLSLECTVEGTSNPNLYWYRQAAGRGLQLLFYSVGIGQISSEVPQNLSASRPQDRQFILSSKKLLLSDSGFYLCAWSVGGGYNEQFFGPGTRLTVL.